These 20 T cell receptor beta chains were all obtained from the same sample, sequenced in a study of Graves' ophthalmopathy and Graves' hyperthyroidism. Amplification from RNA transcripts yielded the TCR beta CDR3 regions. After a first-round RT-PCR with HTBI primers, a second-round multiplex PCR was run. One entry per CDR3 protein results from TCRdb running MiXCR on the multiplex PCR reads. The sample gives 400,000 to 450,000 distinct CDR3 sequences, roughly 21% of which show up once; around 3% is in the top ten. Material for sequencing was peripheral blood. The receptors come from a woman aged 18 to 35 with stable Graves' hyperthyroidism.

This clonotype was counted many times. The chain employs TRBV7-2 and TRBJ1-2, with 7 bases matching TRBD1. The CDR3 sequence is 14 residues long. The V gene end was trimmed by 6 bases and the J gene end by 6 bases; junction bases not matched to a gene: 10. The germline CDR1 and CDR2 sequences are SGHTA and FQGNSA. CDR3 in amino acids: CASSFGWTGDGYTF. The CDR3 DNA is TGTGCCAGCAGTTTCGGGTGGACAGGCGATGGCTACACCTTC.

The table lists this clonotype with many counts. The chain joins TRBV4-1 to TRBJ1-6; D remains ambiguous. This CDR3 is 13 amino acids long. The V end lost 1 base, the J end lost 9 bases, and 7 bases lay between the germline ends. The germline V gene encodes CDR1 MGHRA and CDR2 YSYEKL. The CDR3 bases are TGCGCCAGCAGCCAAGGGAGGGTTTCACCCCTCCACTTT. Its protein product is CASSQGRVSPLHF.

The chain's CDR3 is CSASYRVNTEAFF. For the CDR3, the DNA is TGCAGTGCTAGTTACAGGGTGAACACTGAAGCTTTCTTT. The J gene is TRBJ1-1, the V gene TRBV20-1, with D perhaps TRBD1 (6 bases). This CDR3 is 13 amino acids long. The V gene's germline CDR1 is DFQATT and CDR2 SNEGSKA (reference sequence). V was shortened by 3 bases and J by 0 bases, with 8 bases between the two germline ends.

This clonotype was observed many times. The J gene is TRBJ2-3, the V gene TRBV28, with 12 nucleotides matching TRBD1. The CDR3 consists of 14 residues. Per the germline V gene, CDR1 is MDHEN and CDR2 is SYDVKM. The V and J ends lost 5 bases and 6 bases, in that order; junction bases with no gene match: 3. This CDR3 is CASSRDRGLDTQYF. CDR3 nucleotides: TGTGCCAGCAGTCGGGACAGGGGGCTGGATACGCAGTATTTT.

This clonotype was found many times. This sequence joins TRBV4-3 and TRBJ1-2; possibly TRBD1 for D (5 bases). In germline, CDR1 is LGHNA, CDR2 YSLEER. The CDR3 sequence is 16 residues long. V was pared by 1 base and J by 4 bases, with 16 bases between. CDR3 DNA sequence: TGCGCCAGCAGCCAAGTTCAACGGGGCGCTCGCTATGGCTACACCTTC. It encodes CASSQVQRGARYGYTF.

This clonotype showed up just a few times. V and J are TRBV12-3 or TRBV12-4 and TRBJ1-1; no definite D call. The length of the CDR3 is 14 residues. V lost 7 bases and J 0 bases, leaving 12 bases between the germline ends. The CDR3 sequence is CASILTSMNTEAFF. DNA for the CDR3: TGTGCCAGCATACTGACAAGTATGAACACTGAAGCTTTCTTT.

The sample holds many counts of this clonotype. The V gene is TRBV29-1, the J gene TRBJ2-7; the D is unclear. CDR1 is SQVTM and CDR2 is ANQGSEA in the germline V gene. V was shortened by 0 bases and J by 3 bases, with 6 bases between the two germline ends. This CDR3 comprises 12 residues. The CDR3 loop is CSVEDQGYEQYF. In nucleotides, the CDR3 is TGCAGCGTTGAAGATCAAGGCTACGAGCAGTACTTC.

The chain links TRBV9 to TRBJ2-5, with TRBD2 matching 7 bases. Germline CDR1 is SGDLS and CDR2 is YYNGEE. Trimming took 2 bases from V and 5 from J; bases not matched to a gene: 15. The CDR3 totals 17 residues. The CDR3 loop is CASSVGLAALHGETQYF. In nucleotides, the CDR3 is TGTGCCAGCAGCGTCGGTCTAGCGGCCTTGCACGGGGAGACCCAGTACTTC.

V is TRBV20-1 and J is TRBJ2-7, with 10 bases identical to TRBD1. The CDR3 runs 16 residues. Germline V gene sequence: CDR1 DFQATT, CDR2 SNEGSKA (reference sequence). The V and J ends lost 5 bases and 6 bases, in that order; junction bases with no gene match: 16. The CDR3 DNA follows: TGCAGTGCTTCTGCCGCCCGGTGGGACAGGGGCGGCGAGCAGTACTTC. This translates into CSASAARWDRGGEQYF.

The V and J genes are TRBV4-1 and TRBJ2-5, with TRBD2 identical over 7 bases. Germline assignment: CDR1 MGHRA and CDR2 YSYEKL. CDR3 size: 15 residues. V lost 4 bases and J lost 7; bases outside the gene matches: 12. Here the CDR3 reads CASSPWAGDLGTQYF. The CDR3 bases are TGCGCCAGCAGCCCGTGGGCGGGAGACTTAGGGACCCAGTACTTC.

This sequence joins TRBV2 and TRBJ1-2, with TRBD1 matching 7 bases. The CDR3 loop spans 14 amino acids. Trimming cost V 5 bases and J 7 bases; bases outside gene matches: 10. The germline V gene encodes CDR1 SNHLY and CDR2 FYNNEI. This chain's CDR3 is CASSLTGIRFGYTF. Written as DNA, the CDR3 is TGTGCCAGCAGTCTGACAGGGATTAGGTTTGGCTACACCTTC. The full variable domain, in which reference TRBV2 and TRBJ1-2 provide the parts outside the CDR3, is EPEVTQTPSHQVTQMGQEVILRCVPISNHLYFYWYRQILGQKVEFLVSFYNNEISEKSEIFDDQFSVERPDGSNFTLKIRSTKLEDSAMYFCASSLTGIRFGYTFGSGTRLTVV.

The chain carries TRBV18 and TRBJ1-1, with 8 positions matching TRBD1. CDR3 length equals 18 residues. V trimming: 3 bases; J trimming: 4 bases; junction bases outside the gene matches: 16. Per the germline V gene, CDR1 is KGHSH and CDR2 is LQKENI. The CDR3 DNA reads TGTGCCAGCTCACCCACCGGGACAGGATTGCGAAGGGCCACTGAAGCTTTCTTT. Its translation is CASSPTGTGLRRATEAFF.

This clonotype was recorded at least ten times. This chain links TRBV4-1 with TRBJ2-7; a weak D match, TRBD2 (5 bases). Trimming pared 4 bases from V and 4 bases from J, leaving 14 bases between. The CDR3 has 14 residues. The germline V gene encodes CDR1 MGHRA and CDR2 YSYEKL. CDR3 residues: CASSRSTGSYEQYF. DNA of the CDR3: TGCGCCAGCAGCCGAAGTACGGGGAGTTACGAGCAGTACTTC.

This clonotype has at least ten counts. The chain uses TRBV27 and TRBJ1-6; the match to TRBD1 covers 8 bases. Germline V lookup: CDR1 MNHEY, CDR2 SMNVEV (reference sequence). The V segment lost 3 bases and the J segment 0 bases; nucleotides outside the gene matches: 10. The CDR3 runs 19 residues. CDR3 bases: TGTGCCAGCAGTTTTCGAGGCACAGGGGGAAACTCCTATAATTCACCCCTCCACTTT. It encodes CASSFRGTGGNSYNSPLHF.

This rearrangement joins TRBV2 to TRBJ2-2; D not resolved. The germline V and J ends were trimmed by 2 bases and 1 base, with 5 bases remaining between them. The germline V gene has CDR1 SNHLY and CDR2 FYNNEI. The CDR3 is 14 residues long. The CDR3: CASSERGNTGELFF. The CDR3 DNA sequence: TGTGCCAGCAGTGAACGCGGGAACACCGGGGAGCTGTTTTTT.

This clonotype occurred many times. The chain is built from TRBV15 and TRBJ2-2, with 8 bases fitting TRBD2. The CDR3 is 16 residues long. J gave up 7 bases and V 1 base, and 8 bases lay outside the gene matches. Germline V gene sequence: CDR1 LNHNV, CDR2 YYDKDF (reference sequence). CDR3 nucleotides: TGTGCCACCAGCAGAGGGGCTAGCGGGCTCGACGGGGAGCTGTTTTTT. The encoded protein is CATSRGASGLDGELFF.

This clonotype was counted many times. The CDR3 region has the DNA TGTGCCAGCATCCAGGGGGGGGGACAAGAGACCCAGTACTTC. Its translation: CASIQGGGQETQYF. The V and J genes are TRBV6-5 and TRBJ2-5; the D gene could be TRBD1 or TRBD2 (7 bases each). CDR1 and CDR2 (germline): MNHEY, SVGAGI. CDR3 length: 14 residues. V shed 7 bases and J shed 2 bases, with 14 bases lying between them.

In its sample, this clonotype was seen many times. The chain links TRBV25-1 to TRBJ2-2; D might be TRBD1 (5 bases). The CDR3 contains 14 residues. V lost 8 bases and J 10 bases, leaving 20 bases between the germline ends. CDR1 is MGHDK and CDR2 is SYGVNS in the germline V gene. The chain's CDR3 is CASSPWGRNSELFF. In DNA form, the CDR3 reads TGTGCCAGCTCCCCCTGGGGCCGTAACTCGGAGCTGTTTTTT.

This chain joins TRBV28 and TRBJ2-7; 9 bases match TRBD1. CDR1 is MDHEN and CDR2 is SYDVKM in the germline V gene. V was pared by 5 bases and J by 7 bases, with 12 bases of the junction left unmatched. The CDR3 spans 15 residues. CDR3 amino acids: CASSLPGQGKGEQYF. DNA for the CDR3: TGTGCCAGCAGTCTTCCGGGACAGGGAAAAGGGGAGCAGTACTTC.

This clonotype was picked up many times. The genes are TRBV5-1 and TRBJ2-5; 13 positions agree with TRBD2. J gave up 5 bases and V 1 base, and 11 bases lay outside the gene matches. The germline gives CDR1 SGHRS, CDR2 YFSETQ. The CDR3 length is 18 residues. In DNA form, the CDR3 reads TGCGCCAGCAGCTTGTGGACTAGCGGGAGAGGGGCGGCGGAGACCCAGTACTTC. Protein sequence: CASSLWTSGRGAAETQYF.